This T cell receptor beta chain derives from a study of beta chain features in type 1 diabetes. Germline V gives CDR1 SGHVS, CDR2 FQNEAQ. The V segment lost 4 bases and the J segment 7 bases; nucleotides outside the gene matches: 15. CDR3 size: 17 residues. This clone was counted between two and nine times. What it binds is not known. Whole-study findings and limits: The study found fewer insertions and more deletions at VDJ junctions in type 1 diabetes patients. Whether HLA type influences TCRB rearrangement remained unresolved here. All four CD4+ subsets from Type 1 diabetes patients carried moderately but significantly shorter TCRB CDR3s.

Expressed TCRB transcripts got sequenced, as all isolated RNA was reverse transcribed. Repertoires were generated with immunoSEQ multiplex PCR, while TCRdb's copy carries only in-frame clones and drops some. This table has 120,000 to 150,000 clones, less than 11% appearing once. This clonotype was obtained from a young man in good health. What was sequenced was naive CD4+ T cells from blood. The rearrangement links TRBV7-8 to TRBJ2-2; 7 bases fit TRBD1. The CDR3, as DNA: TGTGCCAGCAGCTCGGGTAGACAGGGTATATTTGGCGGGGAGCTGTTTTTT. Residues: CASSSGRQGIFGGELFF.